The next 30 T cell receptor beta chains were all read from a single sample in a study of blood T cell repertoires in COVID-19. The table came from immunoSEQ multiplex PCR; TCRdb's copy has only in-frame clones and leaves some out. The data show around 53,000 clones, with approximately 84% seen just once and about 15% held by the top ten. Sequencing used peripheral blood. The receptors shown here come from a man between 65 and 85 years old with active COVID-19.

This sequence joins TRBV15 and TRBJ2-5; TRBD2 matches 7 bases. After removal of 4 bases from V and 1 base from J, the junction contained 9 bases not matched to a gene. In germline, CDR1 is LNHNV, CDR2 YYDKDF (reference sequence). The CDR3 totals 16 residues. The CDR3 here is CATSIWDSGFQETQYF. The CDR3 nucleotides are TGTGCCACCAGCATTTGGGATAGCGGGTTCCAAGAGACCCAGTACTTC.

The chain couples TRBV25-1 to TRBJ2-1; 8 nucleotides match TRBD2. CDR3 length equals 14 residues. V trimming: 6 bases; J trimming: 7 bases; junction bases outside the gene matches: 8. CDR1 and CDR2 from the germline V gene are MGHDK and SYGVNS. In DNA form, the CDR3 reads TGTGCCAGCAGCTTGGCGGGAGGCCCGAATGAGCAGTTCTTC. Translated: CASSLAGGPNEQFF.

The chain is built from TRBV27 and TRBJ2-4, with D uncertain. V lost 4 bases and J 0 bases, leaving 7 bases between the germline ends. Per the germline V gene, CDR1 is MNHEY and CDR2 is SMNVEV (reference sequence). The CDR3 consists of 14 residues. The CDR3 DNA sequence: TGTGCCAGCAGTTCCCGACTAGCCAAAAACATTCAGTACTTC. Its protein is CASSSRLAKNIQYF.

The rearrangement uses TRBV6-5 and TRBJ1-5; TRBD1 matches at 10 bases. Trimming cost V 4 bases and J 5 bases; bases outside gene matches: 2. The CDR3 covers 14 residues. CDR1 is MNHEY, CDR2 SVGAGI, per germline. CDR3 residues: CASSSGQGDQPQHF. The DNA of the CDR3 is TGTGCCAGCAGTTCCGGACAGGGGGATCAGCCCCAGCATTTT.

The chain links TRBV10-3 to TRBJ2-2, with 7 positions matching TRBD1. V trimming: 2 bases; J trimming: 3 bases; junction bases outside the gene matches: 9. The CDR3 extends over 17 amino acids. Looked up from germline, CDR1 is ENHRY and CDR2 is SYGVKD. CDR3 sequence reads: CAISETLGGDDTGELFF. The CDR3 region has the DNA TGTGCCATCAGTGAGACCTTAGGGGGCGATGACACCGGGGAGCTGTTTTTT.

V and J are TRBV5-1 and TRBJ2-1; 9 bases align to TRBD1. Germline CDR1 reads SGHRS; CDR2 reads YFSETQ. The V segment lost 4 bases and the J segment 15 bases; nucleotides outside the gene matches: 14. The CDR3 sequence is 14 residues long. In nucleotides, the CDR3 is TGCGCCAGCAGCGCCGGAACCGGGACAGGGTTTGCGTTCTTC. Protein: CASSAGTGTGFAFF.

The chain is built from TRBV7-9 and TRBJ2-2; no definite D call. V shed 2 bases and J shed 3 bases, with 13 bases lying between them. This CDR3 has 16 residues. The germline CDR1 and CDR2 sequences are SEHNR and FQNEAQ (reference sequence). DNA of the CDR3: TGTGCCAGCAGCTTATGGGTAGGAAGCGACACCGGGGAGCTGTTTTTT. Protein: CASSLWVGSDTGELFF.

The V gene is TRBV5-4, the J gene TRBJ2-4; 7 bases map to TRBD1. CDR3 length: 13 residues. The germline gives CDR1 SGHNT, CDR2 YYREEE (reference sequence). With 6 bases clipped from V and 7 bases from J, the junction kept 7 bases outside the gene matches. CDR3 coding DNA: TGTGCCAGCACCGACAGGGTGGCGAACATTCAGTACTTC. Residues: CASTDRVANIQYF.

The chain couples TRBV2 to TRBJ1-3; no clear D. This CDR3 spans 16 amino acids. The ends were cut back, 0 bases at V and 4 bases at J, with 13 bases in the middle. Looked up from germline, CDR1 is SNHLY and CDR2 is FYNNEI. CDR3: CASSEAARLAGNTIYF. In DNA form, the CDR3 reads TGTGCCAGCAGTGAAGCGGCCCGGTTAGCCGGAAACACCATATATTTT.

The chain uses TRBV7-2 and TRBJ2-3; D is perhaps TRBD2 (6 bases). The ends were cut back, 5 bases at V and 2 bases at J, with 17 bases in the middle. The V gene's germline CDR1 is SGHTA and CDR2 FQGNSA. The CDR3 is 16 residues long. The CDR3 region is CASSLGYGEATDTQYF. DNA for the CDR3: TGTGCCAGCAGCCTAGGGTACGGGGAGGCCACAGATACGCAGTATTTT. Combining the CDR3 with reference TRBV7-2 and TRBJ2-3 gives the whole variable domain GAGVSQSPSNKVTEKGKDVELRCDPISGHTALYWYRQSLGQGLEFLIYFQGNSAPDKSGLPSDRFSAERTGGSVSTLTIQRTQQEDSAVYLCASSLGYGEATDTQYFGPGTRLTVL.

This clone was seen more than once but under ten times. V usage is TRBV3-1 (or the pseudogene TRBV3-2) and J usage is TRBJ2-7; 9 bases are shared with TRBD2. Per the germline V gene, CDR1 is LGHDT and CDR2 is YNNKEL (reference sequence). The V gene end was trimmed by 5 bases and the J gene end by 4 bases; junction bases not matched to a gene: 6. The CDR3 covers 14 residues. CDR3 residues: CASSATSGGYEQYF. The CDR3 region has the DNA TGTGCCAGCAGCGCGACTAGCGGAGGATACGAGCAGTACTTC.

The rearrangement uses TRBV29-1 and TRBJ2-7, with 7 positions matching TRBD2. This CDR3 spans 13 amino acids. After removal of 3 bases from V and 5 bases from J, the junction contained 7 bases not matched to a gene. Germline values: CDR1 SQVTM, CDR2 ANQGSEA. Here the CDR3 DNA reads TGCAGCGTTGACTTGGGGGGGGTCGACGAGCAGTACTTC. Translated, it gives CSVDLGGVDEQYF.

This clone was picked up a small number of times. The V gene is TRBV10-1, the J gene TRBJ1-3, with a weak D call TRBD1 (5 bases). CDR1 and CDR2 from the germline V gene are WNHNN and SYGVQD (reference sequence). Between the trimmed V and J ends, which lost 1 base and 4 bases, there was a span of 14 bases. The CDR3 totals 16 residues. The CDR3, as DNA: TGCGCCAGCAGTGAGTGGATGTTAAAGGGGGGAAACACCATATATTTT. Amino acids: CASSEWMLKGGNTIYF.

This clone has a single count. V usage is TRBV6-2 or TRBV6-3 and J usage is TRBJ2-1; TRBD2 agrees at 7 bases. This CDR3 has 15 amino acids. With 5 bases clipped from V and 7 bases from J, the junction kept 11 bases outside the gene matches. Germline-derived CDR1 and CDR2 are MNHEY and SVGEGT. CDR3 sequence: CASSNGGGPVNEQFF. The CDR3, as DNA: TGTGCCAGCAGTAACGGGGGAGGGCCAGTTAATGAGCAGTTCTTC.

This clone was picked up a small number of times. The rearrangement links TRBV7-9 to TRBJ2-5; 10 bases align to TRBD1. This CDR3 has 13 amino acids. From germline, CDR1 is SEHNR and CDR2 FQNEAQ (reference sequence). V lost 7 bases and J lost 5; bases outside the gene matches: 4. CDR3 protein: CASTPGQGETQYF. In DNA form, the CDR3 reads TGTGCCAGCACCCCGGGACAGGGGGAGACCCAGTACTTC. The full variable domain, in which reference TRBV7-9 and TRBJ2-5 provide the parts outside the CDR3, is DTGVSQNPRHKITKRGQNVTFRCDPISEHNRLYWYRQTLGQGPEFLTYFQNEAQLEKSRLLSDRFSAERPKGSFSTLEIQRTEQGDSAMYLCASTPGQGETQYFGPGTRLLVL.

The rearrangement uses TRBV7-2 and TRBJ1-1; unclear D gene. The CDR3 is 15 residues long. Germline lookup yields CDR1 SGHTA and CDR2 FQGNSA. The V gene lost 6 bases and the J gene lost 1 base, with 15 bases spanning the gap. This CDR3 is CASSPTDSSNTEAFF. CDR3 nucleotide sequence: TGTGCCAGCAGTCCCACGGACTCCTCGAACACTGAAGCTTTCTTT.

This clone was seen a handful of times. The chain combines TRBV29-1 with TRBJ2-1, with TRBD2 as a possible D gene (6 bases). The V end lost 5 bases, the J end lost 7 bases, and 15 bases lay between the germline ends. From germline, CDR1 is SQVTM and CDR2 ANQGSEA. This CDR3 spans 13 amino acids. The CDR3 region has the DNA TGCAGCGTTTTTTCGGGAGCTTTAAATGAGCAGTTCTTC. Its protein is CSVFSGALNEQFF.

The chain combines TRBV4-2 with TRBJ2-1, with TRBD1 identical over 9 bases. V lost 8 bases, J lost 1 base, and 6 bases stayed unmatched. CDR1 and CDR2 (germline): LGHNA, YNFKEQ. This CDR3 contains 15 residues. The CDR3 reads CASLPGTGSYNEQFF. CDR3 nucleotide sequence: TGTGCCAGCTTACCCGGGACAGGGTCCTACAATGAGCAGTTCTTC.

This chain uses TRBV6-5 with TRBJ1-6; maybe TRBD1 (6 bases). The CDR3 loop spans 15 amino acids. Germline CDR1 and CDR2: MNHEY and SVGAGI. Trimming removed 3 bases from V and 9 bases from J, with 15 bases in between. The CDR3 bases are TGTGCCAGCAGTTATGGGGGCTCTGGAGTTTCACCCCTCCACTTT. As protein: CASSYGGSGVSPLHF.

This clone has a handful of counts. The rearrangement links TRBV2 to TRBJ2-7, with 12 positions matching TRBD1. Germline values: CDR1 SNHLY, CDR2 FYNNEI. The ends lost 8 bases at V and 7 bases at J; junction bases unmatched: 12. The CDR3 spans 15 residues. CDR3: CASRKSGTGGLEQYF. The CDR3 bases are TGTGCCAGCCGGAAGAGCGGGACAGGGGGCCTAGAGCAGTACTTC.

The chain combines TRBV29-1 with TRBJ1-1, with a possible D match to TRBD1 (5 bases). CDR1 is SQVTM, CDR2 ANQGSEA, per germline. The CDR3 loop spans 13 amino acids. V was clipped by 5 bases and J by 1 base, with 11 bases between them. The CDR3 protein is CSVYRQSNTEAFF. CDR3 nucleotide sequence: TGCAGCGTTTATCGACAGTCGAACACTGAAGCTTTCTTT. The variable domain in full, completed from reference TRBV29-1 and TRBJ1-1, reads SAVISQKPSRDICQRGTSLTIQCQVDSQVTMMFWYRQQPGQSLTLIATANQGSEATYESGFVIDKFPISRPNLTFSTLTVSNMSPEDSSIYLCSVYRQSNTEAFFGQGTRLTVV.

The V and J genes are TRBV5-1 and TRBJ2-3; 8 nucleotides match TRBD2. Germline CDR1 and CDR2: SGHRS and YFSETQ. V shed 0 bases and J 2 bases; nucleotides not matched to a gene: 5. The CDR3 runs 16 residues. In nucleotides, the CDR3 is TGCGCCAGCAGCTTGGCCACTAGCGGTAACACAGATACGCAGTATTTT. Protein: CASSLATSGNTDTQYF.

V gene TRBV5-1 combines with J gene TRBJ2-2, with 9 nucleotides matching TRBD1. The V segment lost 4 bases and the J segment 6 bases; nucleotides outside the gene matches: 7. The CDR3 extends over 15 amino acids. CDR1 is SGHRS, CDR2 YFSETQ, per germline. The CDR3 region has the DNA TGCGCCAGCAGCGTCGGGACAGGGCGGCCCGGGGAGCTGTTTTTT. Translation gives CASSVGTGRPGELFF. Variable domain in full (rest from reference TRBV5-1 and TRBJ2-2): KAGVTQTPRYLIKTRGQQVTLSCSPISGHRSVSWYQQTPGQGLQFLFEYFSETQRNKGNFPGRFSGRQFSNSRSEMNVSTLELGDSALYLCASSVGTGRPGELFFGEGSRLTVL.

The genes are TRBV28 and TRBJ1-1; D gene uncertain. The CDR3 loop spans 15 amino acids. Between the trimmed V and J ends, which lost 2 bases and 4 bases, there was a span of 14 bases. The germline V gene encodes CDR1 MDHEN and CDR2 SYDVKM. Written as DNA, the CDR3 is TGTGCCAGCAGTTTAAGTACCCCGGGTGTCACTGAAGCTTTCTTT. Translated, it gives CASSLSTPGVTEAFF.

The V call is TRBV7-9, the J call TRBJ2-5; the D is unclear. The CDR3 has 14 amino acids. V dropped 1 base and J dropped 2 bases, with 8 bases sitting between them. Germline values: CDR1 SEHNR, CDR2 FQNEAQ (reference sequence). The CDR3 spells CASSLDSKQETQYF. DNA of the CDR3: TGTGCCAGCAGCTTAGATAGTAAACAAGAGACCCAGTACTTC.

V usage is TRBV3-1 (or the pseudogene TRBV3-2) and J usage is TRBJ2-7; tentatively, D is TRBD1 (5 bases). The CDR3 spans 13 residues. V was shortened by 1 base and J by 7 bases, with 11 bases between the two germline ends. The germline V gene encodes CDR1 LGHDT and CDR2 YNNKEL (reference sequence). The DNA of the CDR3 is TGTGCCAGCAGCCAAGCCTGGGCAGGGGAGCAGTACTTC. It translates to CASSQAWAGEQYF.

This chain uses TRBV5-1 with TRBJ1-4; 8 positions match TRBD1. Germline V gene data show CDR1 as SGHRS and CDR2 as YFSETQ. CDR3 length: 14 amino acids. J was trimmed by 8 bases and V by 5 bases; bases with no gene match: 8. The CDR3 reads CASRFKQGGEKLFF. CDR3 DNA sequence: TGCGCCAGCAGATTTAAACAGGGGGGCGAAAAACTGTTTTTT.

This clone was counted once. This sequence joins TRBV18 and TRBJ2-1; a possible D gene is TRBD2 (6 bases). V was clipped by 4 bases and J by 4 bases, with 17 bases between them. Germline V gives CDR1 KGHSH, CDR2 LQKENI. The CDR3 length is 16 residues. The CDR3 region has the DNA TGTGCCAGCTCACGGACTTCCGGGACTTTTTACAATGAGCAGTTCTTC. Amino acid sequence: CASSRTSGTFYNEQFF.

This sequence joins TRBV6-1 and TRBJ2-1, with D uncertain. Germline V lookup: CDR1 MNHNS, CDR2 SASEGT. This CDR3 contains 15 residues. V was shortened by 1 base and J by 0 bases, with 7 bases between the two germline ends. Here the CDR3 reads CASSEGPSSYNEQFF. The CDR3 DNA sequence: TGTGCCAGCAGTGAAGGACCTAGCTCCTACAATGAGCAGTTCTTC.

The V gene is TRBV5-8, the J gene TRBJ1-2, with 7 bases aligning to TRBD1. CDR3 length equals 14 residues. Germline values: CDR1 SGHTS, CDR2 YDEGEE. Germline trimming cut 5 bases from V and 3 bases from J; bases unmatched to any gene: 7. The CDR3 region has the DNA TGTGCCAGCAGACCTCGACAGGGATACTATGGCTACACCTTC. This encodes CASRPRQGYYGYTF. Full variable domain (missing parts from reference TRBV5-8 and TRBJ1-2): EAGVTQSPTHLIKTRGQQATLRCSPISGHTSVYWYQQALGLGLQFLLWYDEGEERNRGNFPPRFSGRQFPNYSSELNVNALELEDSALYLCASRPRQGYYGYTFGSGTRLTVV.